The TCR beta chain under discussion was sequenced for a study of blood T cell repertoires in COVID-19. Across the whole study: Material from acute and convalescent COVID-19 was sourced from the United States, Italy and Spain. The cDNA or gDNA used as material had been derived from T cells, B-cell-depleted T cells, or PBMCs.

Germline loops: CDR1 SGHRS, CDR2 YFSETQ. The CDR3 is made up of 14 amino acids. The ends were cut back, 0 bases at V and 2 bases at J, with 5 bases in the middle. Authors' analysis steps: Reference gene primer amplification in the assay estimated nucleated cell counts. This table comes from immunoSEQ multiplex PCR, and its TCRdb copy is limited to in-frame clones, with some not included. The DNA gave D and trimming, while V, J and clone size come from that table. Counted here are about 200,000 clones, over 80% occurring once; the ten biggest clones make up around 25%. This sequence originates from a man aged 40-55 years with acute or convalescent COVID-19. The gene calls are TRBV5-1 and TRBJ1-4; D is unresolved. The source material was peripheral blood. The CDR3 nucleotides read TGCGCCAGCAGCTTGGGAGGGACTAATGAAAAACTGTTTTTT. Translating gives CASSLGGTNEKLFF.